This is a list of T cell receptor beta chains from one sample in a study of OX40 agonist ivuxolimab in advanced cancers. The assay was immunoSEQ multiplex PCR, and TCRdb's table has in-frame clones only and misses some. The sample has fewer than 25,000 clones; 65% to 90% are singletons. The material sequenced was CD4+ or CD8+ T cells sorted from blood, taken in a trial of the OX40 agonist ivuxolimab. The receptors were sampled from an adult with an advanced solid tumor such as melanoma, head and neck, liver or kidney cancer. CDR3s include the opening cysteine and the closing phenylalanine or tryptophan. A D gene is named only where the DNA matches it firmly. Not all rows give a size; the values are once, few, many and, for expanded clones, a class.

V gene	D gene	J gene	clone size	CDR3 DNA	CDR3 protein
TRBV7-9	.	TRBJ1-6	.	TGTGCCAGCAGAAAGGAACAGGGAGGGTCACCCCTCCACTTT	CASRKEQGGSPLHF
TRBV19	TRBD1	TRBJ1-5	.	TGTGCCAGTAGTCTCCAGGGGGCGATTCAGCCCCAGCATTTT	CASSLQGAIQPQHF
TRBV2	.	TRBJ2-3	.	TGTGCCGGACACAGGGCCCCCACAGATACGCAGTATTTT	CAGHRAPTDTQYF
TRBV6-5	.	TRBJ2-5	.	TGTGCCAGCAGTTACTGGGAATACCAAGAGACCCAGTACTTC	CASSYWEYQETQYF
TRBV27	TRBD2	TRBJ2-1	once	TGTGCCACCGTTAGCGGGAGACGGTCCTACAATGAGCAGTTCTTC	CATVSGRRSYNEQFF
TRBV7-9	TRBD2	TRBJ2-1	.	TGTGCCAGCAGCTTAGTCGCGGGAGGGCGGGATGAGCAGTTCTTC	CASSLVAGGRDEQFF
TRBV7-7	.	TRBJ2-7	.	TGTGCTAGCAGCTTAGGTATAGGATCCTACGAGCAGTACTTC	CASSLGIGSYEQYF
TRBV27	.	TRBJ1-6	.	TGTGCCAGCAGTACCCACAATTCACCCCTCCACTTT	CASSTHNSPLHF
TRBV6-1	TRBD1	TRBJ1-3	once	TGTGCCAGCCAGCTGGGACAGCACTCTGGAAACACCATATATTTT	CASQLGQHSGNTIYF
TRBV5-4	TRBD1	TRBJ2-2	.	TGTGCCAGCAGCTTGGGACAGGGGCCCGGGGAGCTGTTTTTT	CASSLGQGPGELFF
TRBV5-3	.	TRBJ2-7	.	TGTGCCAGAAGCTTGGGCCGGGGTGGTGACTACGAGCAGTACTTC	CARSLGRGGDYEQYF
TRBV9	.	TRBJ2-2	.	TGTGCCAGCAGCTTGAACACCGGGGAGCTGTTTTTT	CASSLNTGELFF
TRBV7-2	.	TRBJ2-3	once	TGTGCCAGCAGCCGGCCGGGGGTTGGCGATACGCAGTATTTT	CASSRPGVGDTQYF
TRBV27	TRBD2	TRBJ2-2	few	TGTGCCAGCAGTTTGGCCGGGGGGGGCGCCGGGGAGCTGTTTTTT	CASSLAGGGAGELFF
TRBV5-6	.	TRBJ2-5	.	TGTGCCAGCCTCGAGTCTTGGGGCGAGACCCAGTACTTC	CASLESWGETQYF
TRBV25-1	.	TRBJ2-3	.	TGTGCCAGCAGTGACGGGGCCGATACGCAGTATTTT	CASSDGADTQYF
TRBV6-1	.	TRBJ1-2	once	TGTGCCAGCAGATCAGGGGTAGACTATGGCTACACCTTC	CASRSGVDYGYTF
TRBV19	.	TRBJ2-7	.	TGTGCCAGTAGTATAGCGGGTGGGGAGCTCTACGAGCAGTACTTC	CASSIAGGELYEQYF
TRBV28	TRBD2	TRBJ2-7	.	TGTGCCAGCAGTCCGGGACTAGCGGGTTCCGAGCAGTACTTC	CASSPGLAGSEQYF
TRBV7-9	.	TRBJ1-4	.	TGTGCCAGCAGCTTCACCGGGGGCGGAGATGAAAAACTGTTTTTT	CASSFTGGGDEKLFF
TRBV27	TRBD2	TRBJ2-7	.	TGTGCCAGCAGTTTTACCGGGACTAGCTACGAGCAGTACTTC	CASSFTGTSYEQYF
TRBV10-1	.	TRBJ1-1	.	TGCGCCAGCAGTGAAGGACTCCAGAACACTGAAGCTTTCTTT	CASSEGLQNTEAFF
TRBV5-3	TRBD1	TRBJ2-7	.	TGTGCCAGCAGACCAGGACAGGGGGCATACGAGCAGTACTTC	CASRPGQGAYEQYF
TRBV5-4	.	TRBJ2-3	.	TGTGCCAGCAGCCAGCTTACAGATACGCAGTATTTT	CASSQLTDTQYF
TRBV19	.	TRBJ2-7	.	TGTGCCACGCGGCTGGGGCTGGGTGAGCAGTACTTC	CATRLGLGEQYF
TRBV29-1	TRBD1	TRBJ2-2	.	TGCAGCGTTGAAGATCACCGGACAGGGTACACCGGGGAGCTGTTTTTT	CSVEDHRTGYTGELFF
TRBV28	.	TRBJ2-2	once	TGTGCCAGCAGTTTCCAGGGCTCCGGGGAGCTGTTTTTT	CASSFQGSGELFF
TRBV7-2	TRBD2	TRBJ2-1	.	TGTGCCAGCAGCTTAGGACTAGCGGGCCTTTACAATGAGCAGTTCTTC	CASSLGLAGLYNEQFF
TRBV28	.	TRBJ1-4	.	TGTGCCAGCAGTGGAACAGATGCAACTAATGAAAAACTGTTTTTT	CASSGTDATNEKLFF
TRBV5-5	.	TRBJ2-5	.	TGTGCCAGCAGCTCCGGACAGGCGGGAGGCGGAGTAGAGACCCAGTACTTC	CASSSGQAGGGVETQYF
TRBV28	.	TRBJ2-3	.	TGTGCCAGCAGTTTTTCAGTGCCTAGCACAGATACGCAGTATTTT	CASSFSVPSTDTQYF
TRBV10-1	TRBD1	TRBJ2-7	.	TGCGCCAGCAGTGACCCGGACAGGGACGAGCAGTACTTC	CASSDPDRDEQYF
TRBV5-1	.	TRBJ1-1	.	TGCGCCAGCAGCTTGAGGATGGAGGCTGAAGCTTTCTTT	CASSLRMEAEAFF
TRBV6-4	.	TRBJ2-7	.	TGTGCCAGCAGTGACGGGTACGAGCAGTACTTC	CASSDGYEQYF
TRBV29-1	.	TRBJ2-1	once	TGCAGCGTGGTCCTTTGGGGGACTTTGAATGAGCAGTTCTTC	CSVVLWGTLNEQFF
TRBV11-2	.	TRBJ1-1	.	TGTGCCAGCAGCTTAGTGCCCCCGGGGTTTGACACTGAAGCTTTCTTT	CASSLVPPGFDTEAFF
TRBV4-1	.	TRBJ2-5	.	TGCGCCAGCAGCCATCTCCTACTACCCCAAGAGACCCAGTACTTC	CASSHLLLPQETQYF